The rows below give T cell receptor delta chains drawn from one sample of a study of delta chain sequences of gamma delta T cells. TCRdb repeated clone calling on the PCR reads with CATT. The repertoire holds around 3,300 delta-chain clones, roughly two thirds seen once, with approximately 61% in the top ten. Source material: a tumor sample. The receptors derive from a human donor with breast cancer. The CDR3 runs from the conserved cysteine through the conserved F or W. The order of the fields is D gene, J gene, V gene, clone size, CDR3 DNA, CDR3 protein. A D gene is named only where the DNA matches it firmly. Clone size is stated in some rows and not others, as once, few, many or a class when expanded.

- | TRDJ1 | TRDV2 | once | TGTGCCTGTGACACCTTGTCAAGGGATGGCGACCGTCCTTACACCTTT | CACDTLSRDGDRPYTF
- | TRDJ1 | TRDV2 | once | TGTGCCTGTGACTTCCTGTCAAGGGAGGGGGAGCGACCTTACACCGATATATTCATCTTT | CACDFLSREGERPYTDIFIF
TRDD3 | TRDJ1 | TRDV2 | - | TGTGCCTGTGACCCCTTGGGGGATAGATACACCGATAAACTCATCTTT | CACDPLGDRYTDKLIF
- | TRDJ1 | TRDV2 | - | TGTGCCTTTTCCGTACTAATATGTCGGATAGGCTCTACTTCCATCGATTATCTCATATTT | CAFSVLICRIGSTSIDYLIF
TRDD3 | TRDJ1 | TRDV2 | - | TGTGCCTGTGAAACCGTGAGGGTATTGGGGGATACCGTCGATAAACTCATCTTT | CACETVRVLGDTVDKLIF
- | TRDJ1 | TRDV2 | once | TGTGCCTGTGATACCGTGTCAAGGGAGGAAAACCGATCGTATACCGAAAAAATCATCTTT | CACDTVSREENRSYTEKIIF
- | TRDJ1 | TRDV2 | - | TGTGCCTGTTTCACCGTGTCAAGGGAGGGGGCTAGAACTTACACCGCTATACTCATCTTT | CACFTVSREGARTYTAILIF
TRDD3 | TRDJ1 | TRDV2 | - | TGTGCCTGTGACGCCCTGGGGGCACAGGCCAATAAACTCATCTTT | CACDALGAQANKLIF
- | TRDJ1 | TRDV2 | - | TGTGCCTGTGACCACGTTTCGGGGGTACGCGATAAACTCATCTTT | CACDHVSGVRDKLIF
- | TRDJ1 | TRDV2 | - | TGTGCCTGTGATGCCGTGGGGGCCAACACAGATAAACTCATCTTT | CACDAVGANTDKLIF
TRDD3 | TRDJ3 | TRDV2 | - | TGTTCTTTTGTCCTCGCCACTACCTCGGGGGATCCGTGGTACACCCGACAGATGTTTTTC | CSFVLATTSGDPWYTRQMFF
- | TRDJ3 | TRDV2 | - | TGTGCCTGTGACTCATCTCTGTCGTGTACTTCGCATCAGATGTTTTTC | CACDSSLSCTSHQMFF
- | TRDJ2 | TRDV2 | - | TGTTCTTGTCTTCTACTGCGGGGCACCGATAAACTCTTCTTT | CSCLLLRGTDKLFF
- | TRDJ1 | TRDV2 | - | TGTGCCGGTGATCGACGGAGGGGCGGCGATAAACTCATATTT | CAGDRRRGGDKLIF
TRDD3 | TRDJ1 | TRDV2 | large | TGTGCCTGTGACACCGGGGGATACTGGGGGGACCAATACACCGATAAACTCATCTTT | CACDTGGYWGDQYTDKLIF
TRDD3 | TRDJ3 | TRDV2 | - | TGTGCCTGTGACACTCTTGGGGGACTCGTCTCCTGGGACACCCGACAGATGTTTTTC | CACDTLGGLVSWDTRQMFF
TRDD3 | TRDJ1 | TRDV2 | - | TGCGCGGGACTGGCAGTGGGGGAGGACACCGATAAACTCATCTTT | CAGLAVGEDTDKLIF
- | TRDJ1 | TRDV2 | - | TGTGCCTGTGCCCATCAGGGGGCTCATGCCTCCCACACTGATAAACTCATCTTT | CACAHQGAHASHTDKLIF
TRDD3 | TRDJ1 | TRDV2 | - | TGTGCCTGGAAGCGAGTGGGGGAGGACACCGGAAAACTGATATTT | CAWKRVGEDTGKLIF
- | TRDJ1 | TRDV2 | - | TGTTCTTTTGTCACCGTGTCAAGGGGGGGGGAGCGACCTTACACCGATAAACTTATCTTT | CSFVTVSRGGERPYTDKLIF
- | TRDJ1 | TRDV2 | - | TGTGCCTGTGACCCCGTGTCAAGAGATGGAGACCGATCTTACACCGATAACCTCATCTTT | CACDPVSRDGDRSYTDNLIF
- | TRDJ1 | TRDV2 | - | TGTGCCTCCGATCGGGTGAGGCGCACCGATAAACTCATCTTT | CASDRVRRTDKLIF